A selection of T cell receptor beta chains follows, all from one sample in a study of control samples from healthy donors and cancer patients. Sequenced by immunoSEQ multiplex PCR; TCRdb stores in-frame clones only, minus some. Of 70,000 to 100,000 clones in the sample, around nine tenths were seen once. The sequencing input was PBMCs. The source of these receptors is a woman in her fifties or sixties with head and neck cancer. Both conserved end residues are part of each CDR3. D genes are given only for firm matches. Clone sizes are given selectively: once, few, many, or a class where the clone is expanded.

V: TRBV6-5
J: TRBJ2-1
D: .
size: few
CDR3: CASSYSTQGNEQFF
DNA: TGTGCCAGCAGTTACTCGACCCAGGGCAATGAGCAGTTCTTC

V: TRBV5-4
J: TRBJ2-1
D: .
size: .
CDR3: CASSSARGWDEQFF
DNA: TGTGCCAGCAGCTCCGCCAGGGGTTGGGATGAGCAGTTCTTC

V: TRBV5-1
J: TRBJ2-3
D: TRBD2
size: .
CDR3: CASSSSAGSDTQYF
DNA: TGCGCCAGCAGCTCATCAGCGGGATCGGATACGCAGTATTTT

V: TRBV20-1
J: TRBJ2-7
D: TRBD2
size: .
CDR3: CSASFTSGGTSSYEQYF
DNA: TGCAGTGCTAGTTTTACCAGCGGGGGAACCAGCTCCTACGAGCAGTACTTC

V: TRBV19
J: TRBJ2-3
D: .
size: once
CDR3: CASSILVGGSTDTQYF
DNA: TGTGCCAGTAGTATTTTAGTTGGCGGGAGCACAGATACGCAGTATTTT

V: TRBV10-1
J: TRBJ2-3
D: .
size: .
CDR3: CASSDRGSTDTQYF
DNA: TGCGCCAGCAGTGACAGGGGAAGCACAGATACGCAGTATTTT

V: TRBV7-7
J: TRBJ2-5
D: .
size: once
CDR3: CASSLAGDQETQYF
DNA: TGTGCCAGCAGCTTAGCTGGGGACCAAGAGACCCAGTACTTC

V: TRBV7-9
J: TRBJ1-2
D: .
size: .
CDR3: CASSLMGVDGYTF
DNA: TGTGCCAGCAGCTTAATGGGGGTCGATGGCTACACCTTC

V: TRBV7-9
J: TRBJ2-1
D: .
size: .
CDR3: CASSPGVVNEQFF
DNA: TGTGCCAGCAGCCCGGGGGTAGTGAATGAGCAGTTCTTC

V: TRBV10-1
J: TRBJ2-3
D: .
size: once
CDR3: CASSPGDTATDTQYF
DNA: TGCGCCAGCAGTCCCGGGGACACCGCCACAGATACGCAGTATTTT

V: TRBV29-1
J: TRBJ2-2
D: TRBD1
size: .
CDR3: CSGGQGSTGELFF
DNA: TGCAGCGGGGGACAGGGATCCACCGGGGAGCTGTTTTTT

V: TRBV3-1/TRBV3-2
J: TRBJ2-2
D: .
size: .
CDR3: CASSQVSGSAGELFF
DNA: TGTGCCAGCAGCCAAGTTTCGGGATCGGCCGGGGAGCTGTTTTTT

V: TRBV12-5
J: TRBJ2-2
D: .
size: once
CDR3: CASGPDLGNTGELFF
DNA: TGTGCTAGTGGTCCCGATCTGGGGAACACCGGGGAGCTGTTTTTT

V: TRBV30
J: TRBJ1-2
D: .
size: .
CDR3: CAWFAEPNYGYTF
DNA: TGTGCCTGGTTCGCAGAACCTAACTATGGCTACACCTTC

V: TRBV7-9
J: TRBJ2-7
D: .
size: .
CDR3: CASSKSNSSYEQYF
DNA: TGTGCCAGCAGCAAATCGAACTCTTCCTACGAGCAGTACTTC

V: TRBV24-1
J: TRBJ2-7
D: .
size: .
CDR3: CATSDRREGRGFHEQYF
DNA: TGTGCCACCAGTGACCGGAGGGAGGGCAGGGGCTTCCACGAGCAGTACTTC

V: TRBV9
J: TRBJ2-5
D: TRBD2
size: few
CDR3: CASSAGTSRETQYF
DNA: TGTGCCAGCAGCGCAGGGACTAGTAGAGAGACCCAGTACTTC

V: TRBV7-8
J: TRBJ1-6
D: TRBD1
size: .
CDR3: CASSFGQGVSPLHF
DNA: TGTGCCAGCAGCTTCGGACAGGGGGTTTCACCCCTCCACTTT

V: TRBV29-1
J: TRBJ2-5
D: TRBD1
size: once
CDR3: CSVEVIRGQETQYF
DNA: TGCAGCGTTGAGGTTATCAGGGGGCAAGAGACCCAGTACTTC

V: TRBV6-5
J: TRBJ2-7
D: .
size: .
CDR3: CASRYGALYEQYF
DNA: TGTGCCAGCAGATACGGAGCGCTCTACGAGCAGTACTTC

V: TRBV6-5
J: TRBJ2-6
D: .
size: once
CDR3: CASSQSDGANVLTF
DNA: TGTGCCAGCAGCCAGTCGGATGGGGCCAACGTCCTGACTTTC

V: TRBV30
J: TRBJ2-2
D: .
size: .
CDR3: CAWGDLTSAGTGELFF
DNA: TGTGCCTGGGGAGACCTTACGAGCGCGGGCACCGGGGAGCTGTTTTTT

V: TRBV27
J: TRBJ1-4
D: .
size: .
CDR3: CASSLGSGGGEKLFF
DNA: TGTGCCAGCAGTTTAGGATCGGGCGGCGGTGAAAAACTGTTTTTT